A selection of T cell receptor beta chains follows, all from one sample in a study of OX40 agonist ivuxolimab in advanced cancers. Data came from immunoSEQ multiplex PCR; TCRdb stores just in-frame clones and leaves some out. The sample includes some 87,000 clones, roughly 88% of them seen just once. The sequencing used CD4+ or CD8+ T cells sorted from blood, collected in a trial of the OX40 agonist ivuxolimab. The receptors here all came from an adult with an advanced solid tumor such as melanoma, head and neck, liver or kidney cancer. CDR3s leave out the opening cysteine and the closing phenylalanine or tryptophan. The order of the fields is clone size, V gene, J gene, CDR3 protein. For some rows the clone size is stated as once, few or many, or as a class when expanded; others skip it.

-	TRBV7-8	TRBJ1-2	ASSFDRGPYGYT
-	TRBV11-2	TRBJ2-3	ASRFSGGVYSTDTQY
-	TRBV28	TRBJ1-3	ASSSWDREVNTIY
-	TRBV19	TRBJ1-5	ASTHRTGQPQH
-	TRBV28	TRBJ2-1	ASSLGVGGSYNEQF
-	TRBV6-1	TRBJ2-7	ASTINRGEQY
-	TRBV27	TRBJ1-2	ASSSWEPGGYT
-	TRBV29-1	TRBJ2-5	SVVTSIETQY
-	TRBV5-4	TRBJ2-7	ASSPSPSEGSEQY
-	TRBV21-1	TRBJ2-5	ASSTPGQQTETQY
-	TRBV12-2	TRBJ1-1	ASRVRHLMRENTEAF
-	TRBV10-3	TRBJ2-1	ATSSGGFGEQF
-	TRBV11-2	TRBJ1-3	ASSQPGQGFTIY
-	TRBV30	TRBJ1-5	AWNDRADQPQH
-	TRBV6-4	TRBJ1-2	ASSEGTGTPYGYT
-	TRBV21-1	TRBJ2-7	ASSMHGTGVEQY
-	TRBV30	TRBJ2-4	ASRLAGGLLAKNIQY
-	TRBV30	TRBJ1-2	AWSRGDYGYT
few	TRBV19	TRBJ1-6	ASSRDNSPLH
-	TRBV5-4	TRBJ2-2	ASSFGRPRNTGELF
-	TRBV7-9	TRBJ2-3	ASSLVSFGGGRTDTQY
-	TRBV6-1	TRBJ2-1	ASRRIGGGEQF
-	TRBV2	TRBJ1-5	ASSIDVNQPQH
-	TRBV5-8	TRBJ1-5	ASRGQNQPQH
-	TRBV4-1	TRBJ1-6	ASTLGGTEVNSPLH
-	TRBV7-8	TRBJ1-1	ASSGGSSDTEAF
-	TRBV10-3	TRBJ2-7	AISESGGRVSREQY
-	TRBV11-2	TRBJ2-2	ASQTGGRTGELF
-	TRBV18	TRBJ1-4	ASSSRTGGTNEKLF
-	TRBV5-5	TRBJ2-7	ASSLDRGLPSYEQY
-	TRBV29-1	TRBJ2-7	SVGDLYEQY
few	TRBV29-1	TRBJ2-7	SVSTTAGEQY
once	TRBV5-1	TRBJ2-3	ASSLGQGATDTQY
few	TRBV19	TRBJ1-2	ASSIGQEYGYT
-	TRBV5-6	TRBJ2-7	ASSLDDPPYEQY
many	TRBV7-8	TRBJ2-7	ASSQMYEQY
once	TRBV6-6	TRBJ2-7	ASSLFYEQY
-	TRBV10-3	TRBJ1-5	AISDDPSQPQH
-	TRBV6-5	TRBJ2-7	ASTSDRGDGEQY
-	TRBV18	TRBJ2-5	ASSRTGLETQY
-	TRBV7-7	TRBJ2-5	ASSLGVTPFGETQY
-	TRBV19	TRBJ2-2	ASRGGQFTGELF
-	TRBV7-2	TRBJ2-3	ASSSLGLAGFSTDTQY
-	TRBV5-1	TRBJ1-1	ASSQGDRGFSEAF